This T cell receptor beta chain was identified in a study of blood T cells in healthy people across ages. Notes on the study in general: Versus aged donors, long-lived donors had higher diversity and more naive CD4+ cells. Expanded clonotype shifts may have been confounded, as the donors had an unknown CMV status. Per million T cells, TCR beta diversity dropped roughly linearly as age increased.

Donors gave ten milliliters of peripheral blood apiece. As for this clonotype: Its antigen remains unidentified.

Germline CDR1 MNHEY, CDR2 SVGAGI. The CDR3 is 15 residues long. With V trimmed by 0 bases and J by 12 bases, 8 bases remained unmatched. With a J-beta primer mix and a sample-barcoded 5' primer, a second PCR ran about 6 to 11 cycles. Via MiXCR, TCRdb re-called the 5' RACE reads, giving one row per CDR3 protein. The sample contains about 830,000 distinct CDR3 sequences, around two thirds of which appear only once. The J gene is TRBJ2-1, the V gene TRBV6-5, with 10 bases lining up with TRBD1. The source of this sequence is a man aged 25-40 years in good health. The sequencing input was blood. The CDR3 reads CASSYSPGTGVGQFF. The CDR3 DNA reads as TGTGCCAGCAGTTACTCGCCCGGGACAGGGGTAGGGCAGTTCTTC.